This TCR beta chain came from a study of Graves' ophthalmopathy and Graves' hyperthyroidism. A note on this clonotype: Antigen specificity is unknown.

RNA served as the template for amplifying TCR beta CDR3 regions. An opening RT-PCR round employed HTBI primers and preceded a second-round multiplex PCR. MiXCR, run by TCRdb on the multiplex PCR reads, gives a single entry per CDR3 protein. The sample holds approximately 150,000 distinct CDR3 sequences, just under 40% seen once. Study outcomes and limitations: Appearing in blood as well were most expanded thyroid clonotypes above 0.001 frequency.

Diagnosis relied on clinical symptoms, serum thyroxine, TRAb, thyroid ultrasound and orbital computed tomography. The authors used Ficoll-Paque density gradient centrifugation to separate PBMCs. The input was 7.5 to 10 ml of fresh peripheral blood. The sample consisted of peripheral blood. The TCR originated in a man aged 30 to 45 with Graves' ophthalmopathy.

The DNA for the CDR3 is TGTGCCAGCAGCTTTTCAGGGGGCCCGAACACTGAAGCTTTCTTT. It translates to CASSFSGGPNTEAFF. The chain combines TRBV7-2 with TRBJ1-1, with 8 nucleotides matching TRBD1. The junction had 4 bases not matched to a gene; V was cut back by 3 bases and J by 1 base. CDR1 is SGHTA, CDR2 FQGNSA, per germline. This CDR3 has 15 residues.